Presented here are 18 T cell receptor beta chains from one specimen sequenced in a study of blood T cells in healthy people across ages. Together with a sample-barcoded 5' primer, a J-beta primer mix was included in a second PCR lasting roughly 6 to 12 cycles. TCRdb re-called the 5' RACE reads through MiXCR, storing one row per CDR3 protein. The sample holds fewer than 2,000,000 distinct CDR3 sequences; about two fifths are singletons and the top ten take more than 20%. Sequenced sample: blood. The receptors here all came from a human donor in good health.

This chain joins TRBV15 and TRBJ2-2; D is possibly TRBD2 (7 bases). Trimming cost V 6 bases and J 5 bases, with 13 bases left between them. CDR3 length: 14 amino acids. Germline CDR1 reads LNHNV; CDR2 reads YYDKDF (reference sequence). CDR3 sequence reads: CATSLGGETGELFF. Here the CDR3 DNA reads TGTGCCACCAGTTTAGGGGGGGAAACCGGGGAGCTGTTTTTT. The full variable domain, with the rest looked up from reference TRBV15 and TRBJ2-2, is DAMVIQNPRYQVTQFGKPVTLSCSQTLNHNVMYWYQQKSSQAPKLLFHYYDKDFNNEADTPDNFQSRRPNTSFCFLDIRSPGLGDTAMYLCATSLGGETGELFFGEGSRLTVL.

This clonotype was seen a handful of times. V is TRBV29-1 and J is TRBJ1-1, with a possible D match to TRBD1 (5 bases). Germline CDR1 is SQVTM and CDR2 is ANQGSEA. The CDR3 spans 16 residues. V dropped 1 base and J dropped 2 bases, with 17 bases sitting between them. The CDR3 here is CSVEVLFGGLNTEAFF. DNA of the CDR3: TGCAGCGTTGAAGTTTTATTCGGGGGTCTTAACACTGAAGCTTTCTTT.

The rearrangement links TRBV12-5 to TRBJ1-5; D unresolved. Germline assignment: CDR1 LGHNT and CDR2 FRNRAP. This CDR3 has 14 residues. Trimming took 0 bases from V and 1 from J, leaving 4 bases between them. The CDR3: CASGLVGSNQPQHF. In DNA, the CDR3 is TGTGCTAGTGGTTTGGTTGGGAGCAATCAGCCCCAGCATTTT.

This clonotype showed up just once. The rearrangement joins TRBV7-9 to TRBJ2-1; 10 bases agree with TRBD2. Germline V CDR1 and CDR2: SEHNR, FQNEAQ (reference sequence). The CDR3 consists of 18 residues. With 0 bases clipped from V and 4 bases from J, the junction kept 9 bases outside the gene matches. The CDR3 protein is CASSLAPASGGLYNEQFF. CDR3 nucleotides: TGTGCCAGCAGCTTAGCGCCGGCTAGCGGGGGACTATACAATGAGCAGTTCTTC.

This clonotype was seen a few times. The chain employs TRBV5-1 and TRBJ2-5; D may be TRBD1 (6 bases). The DNA end lines up better with TRBJ2-7; the J call may be wrong. CDR3 length: 13 amino acids. CDR1 and CDR2 from the germline V gene are SGHRS and YFSETQ. CDR3 sequence reads: CASSLAGTPEQYF. CDR3 bases: TGCGCCAGCAGCTTGGCCGGGACACCCGAGCAGTACTTC.

The genes are TRBV3-1 and TRBJ2-3, with D perhaps matching TRBD1 or TRBD2 (5 bases each). CDR1 and CDR2 (germline): LGHDT, YNNKEL (reference sequence). The CDR3 consists of 14 residues. The germline V and J ends were trimmed by 0 bases and 2 bases, with 6 bases remaining between them. CDR3 coding DNA: TGTGCCAGCAGCCAAGAGGGGGTCACAGATACGCAGTATTTT. Translating gives CASSQEGVTDTQYF.

The chain carries TRBV6-5 and TRBJ1-1; 8 positions agree with TRBD1. The CDR3 contains 15 residues. Trimming cost V 6 bases and J 4 bases; bases outside gene matches: 10. Per the germline V gene, CDR1 is MNHEY and CDR2 is SVGAGI. CDR3 coding DNA: TGTGCCAGCAGAAAGACAGGGGCGGGTGGCACTGAAGCTTTCTTT. This sequence encodes CASRKTGAGGTEAFF.

The chain combines TRBV28 with TRBJ2-4; D possibly matches TRBD1 or TRBD2 (7 bases each). With 8 bases removed from V and 13 bases from J, the gap between germline ends came to 21 bases. The length of the CDR3 is 13 residues. Germline CDR1 reads MDHEN; CDR2 reads SYDVKM. CDR3: CASRTGQAGGQYF. CDR3 nucleotides: TGTGCCAGCCGGACCGGACAGGCCGGGGGGCAGTACTTC.

The chain carries TRBV2 and TRBJ2-1; D is possibly TRBD1 (6 bases). The CDR3 length is 17 residues. From germline, CDR1 is SNHLY and CDR2 FYNNEI. V was shortened by 6 bases and J by 4 bases, with 22 bases between the two germline ends. The CDR3 sequence: CASSASQYRVLYNEQFF. The CDR3 DNA reads as TGTGCCAGCAGCGCCTCACAGTACAGGGTGCTATACAATGAGCAGTTCTTC.

In its sample, this clonotype was seen many times. The chain carries TRBV7-2 and TRBJ2-7; no reliable D call. Trimming removed 2 bases at V and 1 base at J, with 9 bases between. The CDR3 is made up of 14 amino acids. Germline CDR1 is SGHTA and CDR2 is FQGNSA. CDR3 region: CASSLFGISYEQYF. For the CDR3, the DNA is TGTGCCAGCAGCTTATTCGGTATTTCCTACGAGCAGTACTTC.

V and J are TRBV2 and TRBJ2-7; D is possibly TRBD1 (6 bases). Trimming stripped 6 bases from V and 2 bases from J, with 14 bases between. Per germline, CDR1 SNHLY and CDR2 FYNNEI. The CDR3 runs to 14 residues. The CDR3 sequence: CASRHRDIPYEQYF. As DNA, the CDR3 is TGTGCCAGCAGACACCGGGACATCCCCTACGAGCAGTACTTC. The complete variable domain, with remaining parts taken from reference TRBV2 and TRBJ2-7, reads EPEVTQTPSHQVTQMGQEVILRCVPISNHLYFYWYRQILGQKVEFLVSFYNNEISEKSEIFDDQFSVERPDGSNFTLKIRSTKLEDSAMYFCASRHRDIPYEQYFGPGTRLTVT.

The chain links TRBV12-3 or TRBV12-4 to TRBJ1-2; D unclear. V dropped 2 bases and J dropped 4 bases, with 11 bases sitting between them. The CDR3 sequence is 14 residues long. Written as DNA, the CDR3 is TGTGCCAGCAGTTTAAGAGGAGAACCCTATGGCTACACCTTC. Protein product: CASSLRGEPYGYTF.

This chain connects TRBV12-3 or TRBV12-4 to TRBJ1-2; D is ambiguous. This CDR3 region has 13 residues. V was clipped by 6 bases and J by 6 bases, with 14 bases between them. The chain's CDR3 is CASRDVHHHGYTF. Written as DNA, the CDR3 is TGTGCCAGCAGAGACGTCCACCACCATGGCTACACCTTC.

The V gene is TRBV7-2, the J gene TRBJ2-4, with D tentatively TRBD2 (7 bases). Germline V gene lookup returns CDR1 SGHTA and CDR2 FQGNSA. V dropped 2 bases and J dropped 11 bases, with 22 bases sitting between them. This CDR3 comprises 16 residues. This chain's CDR3 is CASSLLGGGGSNVQYF. The CDR3 coding sequence is TGTGCCAGCAGCTTATTAGGGGGGGGTGGGAGTAACGTTCAGTACTTC.

As to this clonotype: As the CDR3 is not closed by the conserved phenylalanine or tryptophan, this likely results from a read error. The rearrangement links TRBV2 to TRBJ1-2, with D uncertain. The CDR3 covers 14 residues. V lost 4 bases and J 8 bases, leaving 17 bases between the germline ends. CDR1 is SNHLY, CDR2 FYNNEI, per germline. In DNA, the CDR3 is TGTGCCAGCAGTGGTCGTAAGGGAGAACGCGGCTACACCTGC. This gives the protein CASSGRKGERGYTC.

Notes on this clonotype: Its ends do not fully match the called genes, so a read error is possible. This rearrangement joins TRBV6-6 to TRBJ1-2, with 8 bases matching TRBD1. Per the germline V gene, CDR1 is MNHNY and CDR2 is SVGAGI (reference sequence). The CDR3 extends over 16 amino acids. The CDR3, as DNA: TGTGCCGGCAGTTACTCCGAAACAGGGGGAGGTTATGGCTACACCTTC. It codes for CAGSYSETGGGYGYTF.

In this sample, this clonotype turned up many times. The rearrangement links TRBV20-1 to TRBJ2-4, with D perhaps TRBD2 (7 bases). CDR3 length equals 15 residues. The ends were cut back, 4 bases at V and 8 bases at J, with 21 bases in the middle. Germline V gene data show CDR1 as DFQATT and CDR2 as SNEGSKA (reference sequence). CDR3 protein: CSATPEGGSLDIQYF. The CDR3 coding sequence is TGCAGTGCTACCCCTGAGGGGGGGTCTTTGGACATTCAGTACTTC.

There are a few counts of this clonotype. The chain links TRBV20-1 to TRBJ1-2, with 8 bases aligning to TRBD1. The CDR3 sequence is 17 residues long. Germline values: CDR1 DFQATT, CDR2 SNEGSKA (reference sequence). The junction had 15 bases not matched to a gene; V was cut back by 2 bases and J by 4 bases. The CDR3 here is CSARSRDRKEASYGYTF. CDR3 sequence (DNA): TGCAGTGCTAGAAGCCGGGACAGGAAGGAAGCGAGCTATGGCTACACCTTC.